This TCR beta chain was captured in a study of T-cell memory formation after mild COVID-19. TCRdb ran MiXCR on the 5' RACE reads and lists one entry per CDR3 protein. The repertoire includes about 340,000 distinct CDR3 sequences, 10% to 15% of them detected once, and about 22% sits in the top ten. Germline-derived CDR1 and CDR2 are SGHRS and YFSETQ. V lost 5 bases to trimming and J lost 0 bases, with 9 bases between them. This CDR3 region has 14 residues. The rearrangement joins TRBV5-1 to TRBJ1-3, with D hard to call. This clonotype originated in a man aged 18 to 29 who had mild COVID-19 (a few samples of this study predate the infection). Cell type and time point are not known. Sequencing was performed on PBMCs or a T cell subset sorted from them (not recorded which). The CDR3 sequence: CASRREDSGNTIYF. CDR3 in DNA: TGCGCCAGCAGGAGAGAGGACTCTGGAAACACCATATATTTT.